The 25 T cell receptor beta chains below come from one sample, sequenced in a study of blood T cell repertoires in COVID-19. Using immunoSEQ multiplex PCR, the repertoire was profiled, and TCRdb retains in-frame clones only, with some absent. Among under 140,000 clones, about 72% were seen once, and the ten largest hold under 10%. Sequences were obtained from peripheral blood. The receptors originated from a woman between 55 and 75 years old with acute or convalescent COVID-19.

The rearrangement joins TRBV7-8 to TRBJ1-5, with 7 bases aligning to TRBD1. V lost 5 bases to trimming and J lost 6 bases; unmatched junction nucleotides: 4. CDR3 length: 13 residues. Germline V gene data show CDR1 as SGHVS and CDR2 as FQNEAQ. CDR3 amino acids: CASSRQGRQPQHF. The CDR3 region has the DNA TGTGCCAGCAGCCGACAGGGTCGTCAGCCCCAGCATTTT. The full variable domain, with the rest looked up from reference TRBV7-8 and TRBJ1-5, is GAGVSQSPRYKVAKRGQDVALRCDPISGHVSLFWYQQALGQGPEFLTYFQNEAQLDKSGLPSDRFFAERPEGSVSTLKIQRTQQEDSAVYLCASSRQGRQPQHFGDGTRLSIL.

This clone came up many times. The rearrangement uses TRBV9 and TRBJ1-1; 9 nucleotides line up with TRBD1. The germline V gene encodes CDR1 SGDLS and CDR2 YYNGEE. V trimming: 3 bases; J trimming: 0 bases; junction bases outside the gene matches: 6. The CDR3 has 16 residues. The DNA for the CDR3 is TGTGCCAGCAGCGAGCTACAGGGGGCAATGAACACTGAAGCTTTCTTT. Encoded protein: CASSELQGAMNTEAFF.

The V gene is TRBV6-1, the J gene TRBJ1-1, with D perhaps matching TRBD1 (5 bases). Germline V lookup: CDR1 MNHNS, CDR2 SASEGT. This CDR3 contains 15 residues. V was trimmed by 0 bases and J by 4 bases, leaving 12 bases between them. CDR3 in amino acids: CASSEASWGGTEAFF. The CDR3 DNA follows: TGTGCCAGCAGTGAAGCATCGTGGGGGGGCACTGAAGCTTTCTTT.

This chain joins TRBV30 and TRBJ1-6, with D possibly matching TRBD1 (5 bases). CDR3 length: 15 residues. Trimming stripped 2 bases from V and 7 bases from J, with 15 bases between. Looked up from germline, CDR1 is GTSNPN and CDR2 is SVGIG (reference sequence). Here the CDR3 reads CAWSLAGAGNSPLHF. The CDR3 DNA reads TGTGCCTGGAGTCTTGCCGGCGCAGGGAATTCACCCCTCCACTTT.

The J gene is TRBJ2-1, the V gene TRBV24-1; TRBD1 matches 9 bases. V shed 7 bases and J 15 bases; nucleotides not matched to a gene: 15. Germline CDR1 is KGHDR and CDR2 is SFDVKD. The CDR3 spans 14 residues. The chain's CDR3 is CATSAPGRTGATFF. For the CDR3, the DNA is TGTGCCACCAGCGCCCCCGGCCGGACAGGGGCCACGTTCTTC.

The rearrangement links TRBV10-3 to TRBJ2-5, with 15 bases matching TRBD2. The CDR3 is 16 residues long. The trim removed 3 bases at V and 5 bases at J, leaving 4 bases unmatched. CDR1 is ENHRY and CDR2 is SYGVKD in the germline V gene. This CDR3 is CAISDRTSGGAETQYF. The CDR3 coding sequence is TGTGCCATCAGTGACCGGACTAGCGGGGGGGCGGAGACCCAGTACTTC.

CDR3 in DNA: TGTGCCAGCAGTCGACAGGACAAGGTAGATGAAGCTTTCTTT. This sequence encodes CASSRQDKVDEAFF. This chain joins TRBV28 and TRBJ1-1, with D perhaps TRBD1 (6 bases). The germline V and J ends were trimmed by 5 bases and 7 bases, with 17 bases remaining between them. Germline V gene data show CDR1 as MDHEN and CDR2 as SYDVKM. This CDR3 is built from 14 residues.

The chain is built from TRBV28 and TRBJ1-1; 10 nucleotides match TRBD1. Unmatched junction bases numbered 6, after V lost 5 bases and J lost 3 bases. The CDR3 is 15 residues long. Germline CDR1 MDHEN, CDR2 SYDVKM. The DNA for the CDR3 is TGTGCCAGCAGTCGACAGGGGGCCGGGGACACTGAAGCTTTCTTT. Residues: CASSRQGAGDTEAFF. Using reference TRBV28 and TRBJ1-1 for the parts outside the CDR3, the full variable domain is DVKVTQSSRYLVKRTGEKVFLECVQDMDHENMFWYRQDPGLGLRLIYFSYDVKMKEKGDIPEGYSVSREKKERFSLILESASTNQTSMYLCASSRQGAGDTEAFFGQGTRLTVV.

The rearrangement joins TRBV7-3 to TRBJ2-7, with 8 positions matching TRBD1. The CDR3 totals 13 residues. CDR1 is SGHTA, CDR2 FQGTGA, per germline. The junction had 6 bases not matched to a gene; V was cut back by 6 bases and J by 5 bases. In DNA form, the CDR3 reads TGTGCCAGCAGTCCGGACAGGGAAAACGAGCAGTACTTC. This encodes CASSPDRENEQYF.

This chain joins TRBV14 and TRBJ2-2; D remains unclear. The CDR3 consists of 14 residues. Looked up from germline, CDR1 is SGHDN and CDR2 is FVKESK. V shed 2 bases and J shed 7 bases, with 11 bases lying between them. For the CDR3, the DNA is TGTGCCAGCAGCCAACTCCAGTATGGCGGGGAGCTGTTTTTT. As protein: CASSQLQYGGELFF.

This clone has just a few counts. The chain employs TRBV19 and TRBJ1-1; 7 nucleotides agree with TRBD1. Trimming removed 5 bases from V and 1 base from J; junction bases left unmatched: 4. Germline V gene sequence: CDR1 LNHDA, CDR2 SQIVND (reference sequence). The CDR3 contains 14 residues. CDR3 nucleotides: TGTGCCAGTAGTGCGTGGGACAGGAACACTGAAGCTTTCTTT. Amino acid sequence: CASSAWDRNTEAFF.

The chain is built from TRBV29-1 and TRBJ1-2; D possibly corresponds to TRBD1 (6 bases). Germline V gene lookup returns CDR1 SQVTM and CDR2 ANQGSEA. The CDR3 extends over 14 amino acids. V was pared by 7 bases and J by 8 bases, with 23 bases between. The DNA for the CDR3 is TGCAGCGCCGAGTTCGTGATGGGGGCGAAAGGCTACACCTTC. Translation: CSAEFVMGAKGYTF.

This chain links TRBV5-6 with TRBJ1-5; D not resolved. Germline CDR1 is SGHDT and CDR2 is YYEEEE. The CDR3 has 14 residues. V lost 0 bases to trimming and J lost 5 bases, with 9 bases between them. DNA for the CDR3: TGTGCCAGCAGCTTGGCCAACCGGGATCAGCCCCAGCATTTT. Its protein product is CASSLANRDQPQHF.

The chain combines TRBV28 with TRBJ1-5; weak D call: TRBD1 (6 bases). CDR1 and CDR2 (germline): MDHEN, SYDVKM. V lost 2 bases and J 5 bases, leaving 16 bases between the germline ends. CDR3 length: 16 amino acids. CDR3 amino acids: CASSLGTRASHQPQHF. The CDR3, as DNA: TGTGCCAGCAGTTTAGGGACACGCGCTTCTCATCAGCCCCAGCATTTT.

CDR3 DNA sequence: TGTGCCAGCAGCCCCCATGTAGCGGGGAGCACAGATACGCAGTATTTT. It encodes CASSPHVAGSTDTQYF. The chain couples TRBV9 to TRBJ2-3; 8 nucleotides agree with TRBD2. V lost 4 bases to trimming and J lost 0 bases; unmatched junction nucleotides: 7. Germline loops: CDR1 SGDLS, CDR2 YYNGEE. This CDR3 has 16 amino acids.

This clone was found a few times. V gene TRBV20-1 combines with J gene TRBJ2-7, with D maybe TRBD2 (6 bases). CDR1 is DFQATT, CDR2 SNEGSKA, per germline (reference sequence). V lost 1 base and J lost 9, with 10 bases in between. This CDR3 has 11 residues. The CDR3 loop is CSARGREWQYF. Here the CDR3 DNA reads TGCAGTGCTAGAGGGAGGGAATGGCAGTACTTC.

This clone was seen just once. V and J are TRBV19 and TRBJ1-6; weak D call: TRBD1 (5 bases). Germline V CDR1 and CDR2: LNHDA, SQIVND (reference sequence). Trimming cost V 5 bases and J 5 bases, with 16 bases left between them. The CDR3 is 16 residues long. The CDR3 DNA reads TGTGCCAGTAGTCCATCCCGGGGGGTAAATAATTCACCCCTCCACTTT. Protein: CASSPSRGVNNSPLHF.

This clone was seen ten or more times. The rearrangement joins TRBV3-1 (or the pseudogene TRBV3-2) to TRBJ1-1; unclear D gene. The CDR3 is 15 residues long. CDR1 is LGHDT, CDR2 YNNKEL, per germline (reference sequence). V dropped 0 bases and J dropped 5 bases, with 13 bases sitting between them. This chain's CDR3 is CASSQEWGGRTEAFF. CDR3 DNA sequence: TGTGCCAGCAGCCAAGAGTGGGGTGGGAGAACTGAAGCTTTCTTT.

As to this clone: At one boundary the junction diverges from the germline segment, which might be a read error. V gene TRBV28 combines with J gene TRBJ2-7; D is uncertain. This CDR3 has 13 residues. Per the germline V gene, CDR1 is MDHEN and CDR2 is SYDVKM. The chain's CDR3 is CASSLRGPSPGSF. In nucleotides, the CDR3 is TGTGCCAGCAGTTTGCGTGGGCCTTCTCCAGGATCCTTC.

The V call is TRBV5-5, the J call TRBJ1-5; the match to TRBD1 covers 11 bases. The CDR3 spans 15 residues. V shed 4 bases, J shed 5 bases, and the junction held 5 bases outside the gene matches. Germline V gives CDR1 SGHKS, CDR2 YYEKEE (reference sequence). Here the CDR3 reads CASSTGQGAYQPQHF. The CDR3 coding sequence is TGTGCCAGCAGCACCGGACAGGGGGCTTATCAGCCCCAGCATTTT.

This clone has a handful of counts. V is TRBV6-1 and J is TRBJ1-2; D may be TRBD1 (6 bases). The CDR3 covers 13 residues. The V and J ends lost 2 bases and 8 bases respectively, with 12 bases between them. CDR1 and CDR2 (germline): MNHNS, SASEGT. This CDR3 reads CASSEKQGGGYTF. In nucleotides, the CDR3 is TGTGCCAGCAGTGAAAAACAGGGAGGGGGCTACACCTTC.

V is TRBV6-5 and J is TRBJ1-2; tentative D call: TRBD1 (5 bases). Germline-derived CDR1 and CDR2 are MNHEY and SVGAGI. The CDR3 runs to 13 residues. The ends were cut back, 2 bases at V and 5 bases at J, with 9 bases in the middle. The CDR3 spells CASSYPGGYGYTF. CDR3 nucleotide sequence: TGTGCCAGCAGTTACCCGGGGGGTTATGGCTACACCTTC.

As DNA, the CDR3 is TGTGCCAGCAGCCAAATGACAGGGGCCAACACCGGGGAGCTGTTTTTT. Its protein is CASSQMTGANTGELFF. This chain connects TRBV5-4 to TRBJ2-2, with 8 nucleotides matching TRBD1. The J segment lost 2 bases and the V segment lost 4 bases, leaving 7 bases of the junction unmatched. The CDR3 covers 16 residues. Per the germline V gene, CDR1 is SGHNT and CDR2 is YYREEE (reference sequence).

The V call is TRBV6-6, the J call TRBJ2-1, with 12 bases fitting TRBD1. V gave up 4 bases and J gave up 6 bases; unmatched junction bases: 4. The germline V gene has CDR1 MNHNY and CDR2 SVGAGI (reference sequence). The CDR3 runs 15 residues. CDR3 in DNA: TGTGCCAGCAGTTTGGGACAGGGGGCACTCAATGAGCAGTTCTTC. Protein sequence: CASSLGQGALNEQFF.

This clone came up once. The rearrangement uses TRBV19 and TRBJ1-1, with TRBD1 matching 7 bases. CDR1 is LNHDA, CDR2 SQIVND, per germline (reference sequence). V lost 5 bases and J lost 2; bases outside the gene matches: 8. The CDR3 covers 15 residues. CDR3 residues: CASSPREGANTEAFF. The CDR3, as DNA: TGTGCCAGTAGTCCCCGCGAGGGGGCAAACACTGAAGCTTTCTTT.